The TCR beta chain under discussion was sequenced for a study of blood T cell repertoires in COVID-19. Profiled with immunoSEQ multiplex PCR; TCRdb holds only in-frame clones, not every one. The sample includes 85,000 to 95,000 clones, 89% of them seen just once. Germline V gene sequence: CDR1 SGHTA, CDR2 FQGNSA. Trimming cost V 5 bases and J 4 bases; bases outside gene matches: 8. The length of the CDR3 is 15 residues. The chain uses TRBV7-2 and TRBJ1-5; 7 bases align to TRBD1. The source is a man aged 55 to 70 with COVID-19, enrolled during active disease. The sample was peripheral blood. CDR3 sequence reads: CASSQGTGVNQPQHF. The CDR3, as DNA: TGTGCCAGCAGCCAAGGTACAGGGGTGAATCAGCCCCAGCATTTT.